The present T cell receptor beta chain was sequenced within a study of shared clonotypes between healthy human individuals. Authors' analysis steps: Filtering was not the same, since immunoSEQ gave junction-only sequences without quality scores. Assay used: immunoSEQ multiplex PCR; TCRdb lists only in-frame clones, some missing. V and J calls and clone size are as listed in that table; D and trimming were resolved from the DNA. The sample holds some 2.1 million clones, about 95% seen once. Comment on this clone: Antigen specificity is unknown.

Study conclusions and caveats: There were few donors, and this limited the genetic and exposure-history diversity represented.

In the naive CD8 group, cells lacked CD45RO and were positively selected for CCR7, so terminally differentiated effector memory CD45RA+ cells were left out. Germline-derived CDR1 and CDR2 are SGHDT and YYEEEE. V lost 4 bases and J lost 1, with 18 bases in between. The CDR3 runs to 16 residues. V usage is TRBV5-6 and J usage is TRBJ2-7; TRBD1 or TRBD2 may be the D gene (5 bases each). This receptor was obtained from a man aged 18 to 30 in good health. The specimen was naive CD8+ T cells sorted from blood. The CDR3, as DNA: TGTGCCAGCAGCGTACCCCTCGGGACCGATTCCTACGAGCAGTACTTC. It specifies CASSVPLGTDSYEQYF.